The 26 T cell receptor beta chains below come from one sample, sequenced in a study of blood T cell repertoires in COVID-19. Libraries were prepared by immunoSEQ multiplex PCR; TCRdb keeps only in-frame clonotypes and omits some of them. The table has over 100,000 clones, approximately 80% seen once. Sequencing was done on a sample of peripheral blood. The receptors shown here come from a woman over 75 with active or convalescent COVID-19.

This chain connects TRBV28 to TRBJ2-7; 8 bases agree with TRBD1. The CDR3 loop spans 15 amino acids. Germline V gives CDR1 MDHEN, CDR2 SYDVKM. Unmatched junction bases numbered 12, after V lost 5 bases and J lost 6 bases. The CDR3: CASSLPTTGAREQYF. Here the CDR3 DNA reads TGTGCCAGCAGTCTCCCCACGACAGGGGCGCGCGAGCAGTACTTC. The full variable domain, completed using reference TRBV28 and TRBJ2-7, is DVKVTQSSRYLVKRTGEKVFLECVQDMDHENMFWYRQDPGLGLRLIYFSYDVKMKEKGDIPEGYSVSREKKERFSLILESASTNQTSMYLCASSLPTTGAREQYFGPGTRLTVT.

The rearrangement uses TRBV5-6 and TRBJ1-6, with 8 bases matching TRBD1. Germline V gene sequence: CDR1 SGHDT, CDR2 YYEEEE. V gave up 3 bases and J gave up 8 bases; unmatched junction bases: 7. This CDR3 is 15 amino acids long. The DNA for the CDR3 is TGTGCCAGCAGCTCCAACAGGGGGTTAGATTCACCCCTCCACTTT. Its translation: CASSSNRGLDSPLHF. Variable domain in full (rest from reference TRBV5-6 and TRBJ1-6): DAGVTQSPTHLIKTRGQQVTLRCSPKSGHDTVSWYQQALGQGPQFIFQYYEEEERQRGNFPDRFSGHQFPNYSSELNVNALLLGDSALYLCASSSNRGLDSPLHFGNGTRLTVT.

The rearrangement links TRBV9 to TRBJ1-2, with 10 bases aligning to TRBD1. Trimming took 3 bases from V and 3 from J; bases not matched to a gene: 5. The germline CDR1 and CDR2 sequences are SGDLS and YYNGEE. This CDR3 has 15 residues. The CDR3 bases are TGTGCCAGCAGCGGTAAGGGACAGGGGCACTATGGCTACACCTTC. Protein product: CASSGKGQGHYGYTF. Combining the CDR3 with reference TRBV9 and TRBJ1-2 gives the whole variable domain DSGVTQTPKHLITATGQRVTLRCSPRSGDLSVYWYQQSLDQGLQFLIQYYNGEERAKGNILERFSAQQFPDLHSELNLSSLELGDSALYFCASSGKGQGHYGYTFGSGTRLTVV.

J is TRBJ1-6 and V is TRBV5-4; no clear D gene. Germline assignment: CDR1 SGHNT and CDR2 YYREEE (reference sequence). Between the trimmed V and J ends, which lost 1 base and 5 bases, there was a span of 4 bases. The CDR3 is made up of 13 amino acids. As DNA, the CDR3 is TGTGCCAGCAGCTTGCCTAATAATTCACCCCTCCACTTT. It codes for CASSLPNNSPLHF.

This clone was counted once. The chain has TRBV28 and TRBJ1-5; maybe TRBD1 (5 bases). Germline assignment: CDR1 MDHEN and CDR2 SYDVKM. The CDR3 length is 12 residues. Trimming stripped 4 bases from V and 6 bases from J, with 7 bases between. The CDR3 coding sequence is TGTGCCAGCAGTTACGGGGGTCAGCCCCAGCATTTT. Amino acid sequence: CASSYGGQPQHF.

This clone was found a few times. V gene TRBV27 combines with J gene TRBJ1-6; 9 bases are a match to TRBD1. Germline values: CDR1 MNHEY, CDR2 SMNVEV (reference sequence). The CDR3 length is 16 residues. With 3 bases clipped from V and 12 bases from J, the junction kept 12 bases outside the gene matches. The CDR3 spells CASSLGGQGLSGPLHF. CDR3 in DNA: TGTGCCAGCAGTTTGGGGGGACAGGGTTTAAGTGGACCCCTCCACTTT.

The CDR3, as DNA: TGTGCCAGGACAAAGGGACAGGCCAATTCACCCCTCCACTTT. Translating gives CARTKGQANSPLHF. This rearrangement joins TRBV2 to TRBJ1-6; TRBD1 agrees at 8 bases. The length of the CDR3 is 14 residues. CDR1 is SNHLY, CDR2 FYNNEI, per germline. Unmatched junction bases numbered 8, after V lost 9 bases and J lost 7 bases.

The J gene is TRBJ2-1, the V gene TRBV10-3; 8 bases are shared with TRBD1. Germline V gene sequence: CDR1 ENHRY, CDR2 SYGVKD. The CDR3 has 14 residues. Trimming cost V 6 bases and J 4 bases; bases outside gene matches: 5. CDR3 DNA sequence: TGTGCCATCAGCAGGACAGGGACGTACAATGAGCAGTTCTTC. It codes for CAISRTGTYNEQFF.

The rearrangement joins TRBV2 to TRBJ2-4; D is possibly TRBD1 (6 bases). CDR1 is SNHLY and CDR2 is FYNNEI in the germline V gene. This CDR3 has 14 residues. Trimming pared 5 bases from V and 8 bases from J, leaving 16 bases between. This CDR3 is CASSSSGARDIQYF. The CDR3 nucleotides read TGTGCCAGCAGTTCCTCAGGGGCGAGGGACATTCAGTACTTC. The entire variable domain, with the rest obtained from reference TRBV2 and TRBJ2-4, is as follows: EPEVTQTPSHQVTQMGQEVILRCVPISNHLYFYWYRQILGQKVEFLVSFYNNEISEKSEIFDDQFSVERPDGSNFTLKIRSTKLEDSAMYFCASSSSGARDIQYFGAGTRLSVL.

The chain is built from TRBV11-1 and TRBJ2-5; a possible D gene is TRBD2 (5 bases). The CDR3 has 13 amino acids. V lost 6 bases and J 3 bases, leaving 11 bases between the germline ends. Germline V gene lookup returns CDR1 SGHAT and CDR2 FQDESV (reference sequence). In DNA form, the CDR3 reads TGTGCCAGCAGTTGGACTGTCGAAGAGACCCAGTACTTC. Its translation: CASSWTVEETQYF.

The chain recombines TRBV5-6 with TRBJ1-5, with TRBD1 identical over 7 bases. The J segment lost 4 bases and the V segment lost 5 bases, leaving 9 bases of the junction unmatched. The length of the CDR3 is 15 residues. Germline V gene lookup returns CDR1 SGHDT and CDR2 YYEEEE. CDR3 coding DNA: TGTGCCAGCAGACGACAGGGATTCGCAAATCAGCCCCAGCATTTT. Translated: CASRRQGFANQPQHF.

The J gene is TRBJ1-3, the V gene TRBV5-6; D not certain. The CDR3 runs to 15 residues. The V and J ends lost 0 bases and 0 bases respectively, with 7 bases between them. In germline, CDR1 is SGHDT, CDR2 YYEEEE. DNA of the CDR3: TGTGCCAGCAGCTTGGGAGGGCTCTCTGGAAACACCATATATTTT. It is translated as CASSLGGLSGNTIYF.

This sequence joins TRBV4-1 and TRBJ2-7; TRBD2 matches at 10 bases. V shed 4 bases, J shed 3 bases, and the junction held 18 bases outside the gene matches. CDR3 length: 19 amino acids. Germline V gene data show CDR1 as MGHRA and CDR2 as YSYEKL. The CDR3 nucleotides read TGCGCCAGCAGCCCTAACCTCTTCGGACTAGCGGCTTTGAACTACGAGCAGTACTTC. Translated: CASSPNLFGLAALNYEQYF.

V usage is TRBV5-4 and J usage is TRBJ2-5, with 7 bases matching TRBD1. There are 16 residues in the CDR3. V lost 4 bases and J lost 1; bases outside the gene matches: 10. The germline V gene has CDR1 SGHNT and CDR2 YYREEE (reference sequence). Here the CDR3 reads CASSTPATGIQETQYF. The CDR3 bases are TGTGCCAGCAGCACCCCGGCGACAGGGATCCAAGAGACCCAGTACTTC. Full variable domain (rest looked up from reference TRBV5-4 and TRBJ2-5): ETGVTQSPTHLIKTRGQQVTLRCSSQSGHNTVSWYQQALGQGPQFIFQYYREEENGRGNFPPRFSGLQFPNYSSELNVNALELDDSALYLCASSTPATGIQETQYFGPGTRLLVL.

This chain uses TRBV5-6 with TRBJ1-4; 7 nucleotides line up with TRBD1. Germline loops: CDR1 SGHDT, CDR2 YYEEEE. The CDR3 is made up of 14 amino acids. With V trimmed by 4 bases and J by 4 bases, 4 bases remained unmatched. CDR3 sequence: CASSLQGINEKLFF. DNA for the CDR3: TGTGCCAGCAGCCTACAGGGGATTAATGAAAAACTGTTTTTT.

The chain recombines TRBV7-8 with TRBJ1-6; the match to TRBD1 covers 9 bases. Per germline, CDR1 SGHVS and CDR2 FQNEAQ. This CDR3 has 15 residues. The J segment lost 10 bases and the V segment lost 6 bases, leaving 10 bases of the junction unmatched. CDR3 bases: TGTGCCAGCAGGGGGACAGGGATAGTCGGGTCACCCCTCCACTTT. Its protein product is CASRGTGIVGSPLHF.

Only one count was recorded for this clone. This chain connects TRBV28 to TRBJ1-6; weak D call: TRBD1 (5 bases). The CDR3 covers 15 residues. Germline V gives CDR1 MDHEN, CDR2 SYDVKM. V gave up 6 bases and J gave up 7 bases, with 16 bases separating them. In nucleotides, the CDR3 is TGTGCCAGCAGGGCGGGGGAGGGCCGGAATTCACCCCTCCACTTT. This translates into CASRAGEGRNSPLHF. The full variable domain, completed using reference TRBV28 and TRBJ1-6, is DVKVTQSSRYLVKRTGEKVFLECVQDMDHENMFWYRQDPGLGLRLIYFSYDVKMKEKGDIPEGYSVSREKKERFSLILESASTNQTSMYLCASRAGEGRNSPLHFGNGTRLTVT.

This rearrangement joins TRBV4-2 to TRBJ2-1; the match to TRBD2 covers 13 bases. Germline trimming cut 4 bases from V and 0 bases from J; bases unmatched to any gene: 6. Germline V lookup: CDR1 LGHNA, CDR2 YNFKEQ. CDR3 length: 18 amino acids. CDR3 in amino acids: CASSRQLAGGYSYNEQFF. Here the CDR3 DNA reads TGTGCCAGCAGCCGACAACTAGCGGGGGGGTACTCCTACAATGAGCAGTTCTTC.

As to this clone: Additional DNA sequences in this sample encode the identical CDR3. This chain uses TRBV6-5 with TRBJ1-1, with D possibly matching TRBD1 (5 bases). V dropped 3 bases and J dropped 4 bases, with 9 bases sitting between them. The CDR3 totals 13 residues. CDR1 and CDR2 from the germline V gene are MNHEY and SVGAGI. The CDR3 sequence: CASSYSGGTEAFF. The CDR3 DNA reads as TGTGCCAGCAGTTATTCCGGGGGCACTGAAGCTTTCTTT.

This clone was seen a few times. The chain uses TRBV24-1 and TRBJ1-5, with D uncertain. CDR3 length: 15 residues. The V end was cut by 4 bases, the J end by 0 bases, with 9 bases between. Germline assignment: CDR1 KGHDR and CDR2 SFDVKD. CDR3: CATSDNDNSNQPQHF. In DNA form, the CDR3 reads TGTGCCACCAGTGACAACGACAATAGCAATCAGCCCCAGCATTTT.

The rearrangement uses TRBV28 and TRBJ1-5, with a tentative D call TRBD1 (5 bases). CDR1 and CDR2 (germline): MDHEN, SYDVKM. The ends were cut back, 5 bases at V and 3 bases at J, with 17 bases in the middle. The CDR3 runs 16 residues. The CDR3 loop is CASSLTDSLSNQPQHF. The CDR3, as DNA: TGTGCCAGCAGTCTAACAGACAGCCTTTCCAATCAGCCCCAGCATTTT.

This clone was seen just once. The V gene is TRBV6-5, the J gene TRBJ2-2; 8 bases match TRBD1. Germline V gene sequence: CDR1 MNHEY, CDR2 SVGAGI. The trim removed 9 bases at V and 8 bases at J, leaving 2 bases unmatched. There are 11 residues in the CDR3. The CDR3 region is CASTGGGELFF. For the CDR3, the DNA is TGTGCCAGTACAGGGGGAGGGGAGCTGTTTTTT.

The chain uses TRBV7-3 and TRBJ2-2, with TRBD2 matching 14 bases. V shed 4 bases and J 6 bases; nucleotides not matched to a gene: 4. The CDR3 has 16 residues. Germline V gene sequence: CDR1 SGHTA, CDR2 FQGTGA. In DNA form, the CDR3 reads TGTGCCAGCAGCTCGACTAGCGGGGGGGCCCCCGGGGAGCTGTTTTTT. Encoded protein: CASSSTSGGAPGELFF.

The rearrangement links TRBV6-1 to TRBJ2-7; D not certain. The germline V gene encodes CDR1 MNHNS and CDR2 SASEGT. There are 14 residues in the CDR3. Trimming shortened V by 3 bases and J by 2 bases, and 11 bases separated the two germline ends. The CDR3 is CASSDQPGTYEQYF. Written as DNA, the CDR3 is TGTGCCAGCAGTGACCAACCGGGTACCTACGAGCAGTACTTC.

This clone occurred once. The chain recombines TRBV19 with TRBJ2-1; D call uncertain. The CDR3 has 15 residues. V was trimmed by 5 bases and J by 3 bases, leaving 14 bases between them. CDR1 and CDR2 from the germline V gene are LNHDA and SQIVND (reference sequence). CDR3 in DNA: TGTGCCAGTAGTCCCGCTGGGCAGAGCTACAATGAGCAGTTCTTC. It is translated as CASSPAGQSYNEQFF.

CDR3 nucleotides: TGCAGTGCCCACGAGAGGACTGAAGCTTTCTTT. Residues: CSAHERTEAFF. This chain joins TRBV20-1 and TRBJ1-1; no clear D gene. The CDR3 contains 11 residues. The germline CDR1 and CDR2 sequences are DFQATT and SNEGSKA (reference sequence). The ends were cut back, 6 bases at V and 5 bases at J, with 10 bases in the middle.